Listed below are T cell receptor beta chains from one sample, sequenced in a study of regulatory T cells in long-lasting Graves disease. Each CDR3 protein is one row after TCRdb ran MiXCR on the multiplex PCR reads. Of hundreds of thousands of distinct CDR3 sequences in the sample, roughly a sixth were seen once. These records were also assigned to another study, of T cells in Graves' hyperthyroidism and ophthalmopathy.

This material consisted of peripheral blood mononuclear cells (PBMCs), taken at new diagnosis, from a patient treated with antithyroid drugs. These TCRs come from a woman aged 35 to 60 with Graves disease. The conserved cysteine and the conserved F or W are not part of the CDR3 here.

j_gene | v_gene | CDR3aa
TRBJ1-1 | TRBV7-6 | ASSLGAGVNTEAF
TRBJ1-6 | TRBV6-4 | ASSDGGSYNSPLH
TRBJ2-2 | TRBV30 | AWNDLAGGLTGELF
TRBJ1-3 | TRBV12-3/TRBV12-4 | ASSPGRLGNTIY
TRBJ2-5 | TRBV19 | ASSVQGPNQETQY
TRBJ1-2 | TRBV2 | ASNPRDRVGGYT
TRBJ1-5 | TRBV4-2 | ASSQDPSRYQPQH
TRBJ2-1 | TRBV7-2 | ASSGRDGGARRF
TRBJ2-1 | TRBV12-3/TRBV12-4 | ASSFRGGGHEQF
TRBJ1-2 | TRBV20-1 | SAVLMVNYGYT
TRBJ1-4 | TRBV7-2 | ASSFIPGGMTNEKLF
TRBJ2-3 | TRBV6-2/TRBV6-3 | ASSQQGYHLTGTDTQY
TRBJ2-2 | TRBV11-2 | ASSLEGLGVNTGELF
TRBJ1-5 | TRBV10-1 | ASSEGTLYSNQPQH
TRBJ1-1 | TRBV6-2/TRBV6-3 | ASRTGTGTEAF
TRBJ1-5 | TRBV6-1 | ASSQDTDHQPQH
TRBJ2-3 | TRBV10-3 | AIRVAGGYTDTQY
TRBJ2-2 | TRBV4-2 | ASSQGGGGASGELF
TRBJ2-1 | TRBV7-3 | ASSLSGSPYNEQF
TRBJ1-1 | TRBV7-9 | ASSLDRVGV
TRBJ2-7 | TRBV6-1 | ATKDGDRGGYEQY
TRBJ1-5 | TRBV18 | ASSPDGMNQPQH
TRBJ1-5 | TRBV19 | ASSRDGYSNQPQH
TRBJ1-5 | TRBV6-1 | ASSSISDGSNQPQH
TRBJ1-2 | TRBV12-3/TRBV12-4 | ASSPGRVGYGYT
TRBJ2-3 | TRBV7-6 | ASSPGQHSDTQY
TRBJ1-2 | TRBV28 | ASSLIGTGYGYT
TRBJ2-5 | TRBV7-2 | ASSRVYQETQY
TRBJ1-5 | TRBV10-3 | AISEETGTQPQH
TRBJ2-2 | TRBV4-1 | ASSRRYTDYSPTSGQNTGELF
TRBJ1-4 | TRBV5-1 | ASSPLGGTTNEKLF
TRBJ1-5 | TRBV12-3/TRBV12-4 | ASRYGTGDSNQPQH
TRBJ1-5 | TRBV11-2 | ASSPDLYSNQPQH
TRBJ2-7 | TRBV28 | ASGAYEQY
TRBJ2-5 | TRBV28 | ASSPRLAGGLRETQY
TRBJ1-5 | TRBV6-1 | ASSPPGGQNNQPQH
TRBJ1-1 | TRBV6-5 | ASGSTGRNTEAF
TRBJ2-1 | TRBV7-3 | ASSRPGANYNEQF
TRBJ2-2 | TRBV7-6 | ASSLEALSPGELF
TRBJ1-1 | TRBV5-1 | ASSLDNVDTEAF
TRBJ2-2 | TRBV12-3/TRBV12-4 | ASRRSRQGFTGELF
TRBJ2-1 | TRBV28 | ASSFSGAGNEQF
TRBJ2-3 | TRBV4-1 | ASSQEPGQGWDTQY
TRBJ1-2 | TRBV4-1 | ASSLILDRGYGYT
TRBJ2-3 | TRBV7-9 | ARSSGGGSGDTQY
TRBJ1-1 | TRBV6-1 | ASTEGGLNTEAF
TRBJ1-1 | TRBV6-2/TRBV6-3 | ASSEGLNTEAF
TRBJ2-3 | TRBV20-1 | SARDPRSTDTQY